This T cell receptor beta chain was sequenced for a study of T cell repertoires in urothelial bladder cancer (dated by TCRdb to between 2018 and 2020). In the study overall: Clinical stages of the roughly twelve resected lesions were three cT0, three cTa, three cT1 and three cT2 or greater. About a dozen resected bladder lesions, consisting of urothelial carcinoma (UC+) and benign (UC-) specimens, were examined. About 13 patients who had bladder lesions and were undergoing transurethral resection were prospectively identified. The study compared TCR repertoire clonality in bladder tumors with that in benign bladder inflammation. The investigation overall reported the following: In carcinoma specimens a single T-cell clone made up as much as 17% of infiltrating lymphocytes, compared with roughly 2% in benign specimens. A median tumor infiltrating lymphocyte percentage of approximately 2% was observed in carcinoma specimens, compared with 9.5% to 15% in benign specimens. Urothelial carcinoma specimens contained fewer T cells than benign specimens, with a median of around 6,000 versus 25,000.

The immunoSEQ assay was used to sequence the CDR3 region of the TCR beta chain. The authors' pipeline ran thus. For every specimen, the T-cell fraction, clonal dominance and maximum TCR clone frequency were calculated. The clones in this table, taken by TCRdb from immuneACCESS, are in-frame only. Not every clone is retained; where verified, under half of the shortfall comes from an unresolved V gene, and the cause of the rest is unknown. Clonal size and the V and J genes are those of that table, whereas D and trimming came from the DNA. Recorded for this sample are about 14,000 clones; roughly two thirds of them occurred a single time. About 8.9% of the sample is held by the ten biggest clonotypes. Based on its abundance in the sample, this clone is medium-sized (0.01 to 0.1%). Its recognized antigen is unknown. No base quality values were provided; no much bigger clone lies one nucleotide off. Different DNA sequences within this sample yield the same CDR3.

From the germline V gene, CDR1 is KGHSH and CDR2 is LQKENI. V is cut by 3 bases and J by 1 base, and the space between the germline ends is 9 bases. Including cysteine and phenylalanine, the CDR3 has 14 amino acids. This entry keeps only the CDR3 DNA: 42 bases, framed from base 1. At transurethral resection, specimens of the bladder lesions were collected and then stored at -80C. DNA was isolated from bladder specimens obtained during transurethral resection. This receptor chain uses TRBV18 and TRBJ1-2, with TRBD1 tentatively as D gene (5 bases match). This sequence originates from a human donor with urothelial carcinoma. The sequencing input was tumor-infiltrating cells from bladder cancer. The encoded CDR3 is CASSPPGSNYGYTF. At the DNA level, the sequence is TGTGCCAGCTCACCCCCAGGGAGTAACTATGGCTACACCTTC.